This T cell receptor beta chain was profiled in a study of T cells in Graves' hyperthyroidism and ophthalmopathy. TCR beta CDR3 region amplification was performed from RNA transcripts. The HTBI primer set was used in a first-round RT-PCR of the TCR CDR3. TCRdb passed the multiplex PCR reads through MiXCR, listing each CDR3 protein once. In the table there are about 640,000 distinct CDR3 sequences, about 15% of which are singletons. The CDR3 spans 13 residues. The germline V gene encodes CDR1 SGHRS and CDR2 YFSETQ. Between the trimmed V and J ends, which lost 2 bases and 9 bases, there was a span of 12 bases. The study, taken as a whole, reports: A model of 13 V-J features distinguished ophthalmopathy from stable hyperthyroidism. Blood held most thyroid clonotypes expanded above 0.001 frequency.

Many counts were recorded for this clonotype. What it binds is not known. The sequenced material came from blood. The source of this sequence is a woman between 50 and 59 years old with Graves' ophthalmopathy. This chain connects TRBV5-1 to TRBJ2-1; D is unresolved. CDR3 loop: CASSLAGSLEQFF. In DNA form, the CDR3 reads TGCGCCAGCAGCTTAGCTGGCAGTCTTGAGCAGTTCTTC.